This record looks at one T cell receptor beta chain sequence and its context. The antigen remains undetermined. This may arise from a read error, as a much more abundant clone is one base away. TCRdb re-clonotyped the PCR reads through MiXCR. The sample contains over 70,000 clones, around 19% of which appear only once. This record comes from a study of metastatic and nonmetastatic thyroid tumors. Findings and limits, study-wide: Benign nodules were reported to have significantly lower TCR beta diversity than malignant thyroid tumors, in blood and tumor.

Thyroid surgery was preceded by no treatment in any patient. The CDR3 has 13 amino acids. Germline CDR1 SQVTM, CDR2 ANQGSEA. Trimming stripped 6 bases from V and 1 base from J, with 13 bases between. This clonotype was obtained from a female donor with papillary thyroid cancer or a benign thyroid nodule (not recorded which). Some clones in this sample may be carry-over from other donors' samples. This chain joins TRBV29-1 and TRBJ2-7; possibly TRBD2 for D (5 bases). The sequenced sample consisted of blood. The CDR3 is CSVRGLSSYEQYF. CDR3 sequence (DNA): TGCAGCGTCAGAGGGCTATCATCCTACGAGCAGTACTTC.